Listed below are T cell receptor beta chains from one sample, sequenced in a study of blood T cell repertoires in COVID-19. Sequencing used immunoSEQ multiplex PCR; TCRdb keeps in-frame clones, though not all of them. The repertoire includes 60,000 or so clones, 75% to 90% of them detected once, and about 9% sits in the top ten. What was sequenced was peripheral blood. Receptors were obtained from a human donor with active COVID-19. The donor label of this sample is uncertain. Each CDR3 is given with its conserved first and last residue. The order of the fields is D gene, V gene, J gene, clone size, CDR3 protein, CDR3 DNA. D genes are given only for firm matches. Clone size appears in some rows only: once, few, many, or a class for an expanded clone.

>-|TRBV4-1|TRBJ2-1|-
CASSQAQSGSYNEQFF
TGCGCCAGCAGCCAAGCGCAAAGCGGCTCCTACAATGAGCAGTTCTTC
>TRBD1|TRBV7-9|TRBJ1-6|once
CASSGQGGGSPLHF
TGTGCCAGCAGCGGACAGGGAGGAGGATCACCCCTCCACTTT
>TRBD1|TRBV27|TRBJ1-1|-
CASSLRGITGTGLRRNTEAFF
TGTGCCAGCAGTTTACGGGGGATAACCGGGACAGGGTTAAGAAGGAACACTGAAGCTTTCTTT
>-|TRBV11-2|TRBJ2-1|-
CASTSRSGPGDEQFF
TGTGCCAGCACCTCTCGGTCAGGACCGGGGGATGAGCAGTTCTTC
>-|TRBV28|TRBJ2-6|-
CASIRGGQGLSGANVLTF
TGTGCCAGCATTCGGGGGGGACAGGGTCTCTCTGGGGCCAACGTCCTGACTTTC
>-|TRBV19|TRBJ1-2|-
CASSIEAGSNYGYTF
TGTGCCAGTAGTATAGAAGCCGGGTCTAACTATGGCTACACCTTC
>-|TRBV5-1|TRBJ1-2|-
CASSEDSGRYGYTF
TGCGCCAGCAGCGAGGACAGTGGAAGGTATGGCTACACCTTC
>-|TRBV19|TRBJ2-5|once
CASSGGAVAQETQYF
TGTGCCAGTAGTGGGGGGGCTGTGGCCCAAGAGACCCAGTACTTC
>TRBD1|TRBV3-1/TRBV3-2|TRBJ1-4|-
CASTRNGTGARANEKLFF
TGTGCCAGCACTCGAAATGGGACAGGGGCGCGGGCTAATGAAAAACTGTTTTTT
>TRBD1|TRBV27|TRBJ2-7|-
CASRGQDTYEQYF
TGTGCCAGCCGAGGACAGGACACCTACGAGCAGTACTTC
>TRBD2|TRBV10-1|TRBJ2-3|-
CASSETAGGIDTQYF
TGCGCCAGCAGTGAGACGGCGGGGGGCATAGATACGCAGTATTTT
>TRBD1|TRBV7-8|TRBJ1-5|once
CASSRTGQGGNQPQHF
TGTGCCAGCAGCCGAACTGGACAGGGAGGCAATCAGCCCCAGCATTTT
>TRBD2|TRBV7-2|TRBJ2-3|few
CASSFLAGTSTDTQYF
TGTGCCAGCAGCTTTCTAGCGGGGACTAGCACAGATACGCAGTATTTT
>TRBD2|TRBV13|TRBJ2-7|-
CASSGGQGGPLSYEQYF
TGTGCCAGCAGCGGAGGGCAGGGAGGGCCTCTTTCCTACGAGCAGTACTTC
>TRBD2|TRBV4-1|TRBJ2-1|once
CASSRLTSGGIYNEQFF
TGCGCCAGCAGCCGCCTGACTAGCGGGGGGATCTACAATGAGCAGTTCTTC
>TRBD1|TRBV20-1|TRBJ2-4|-
CSASGDSVAKNIQYF
TGCAGTGCTAGTGGGGACAGCGTAGCCAAAAACATTCAGTACTTC
>TRBD1|TRBV7-2|TRBJ1-2|-
CASSTNRGPHGYTF
TGTGCCAGCAGCACCAACAGGGGCCCTCATGGCTACACCTTC